Following are 8 T cell receptor beta chains from one sample sequenced in a study of T cells in Graves' hyperthyroidism and ophthalmopathy. Using RNA transcripts as the source, TCR beta CDR3 regions were amplified. The primer set for the first-round RT-PCR of the TCR CDR3 was HTBI. TCRdb passed the multiplex PCR reads through MiXCR, listing each CDR3 protein once. The sample comprises about 320,000 distinct CDR3 sequences, 15% to 20% of which are singletons, and 33% rests with the top ten. The specimen sequenced was blood. The source of these receptors is a man aged 25-40 years with Graves' hyperthyroidism.

The chain recombines TRBV5-1 with TRBJ2-2, with 7 bases identical to TRBD2. The germline gives CDR1 SGHRS, CDR2 YFSETQ. The CDR3 runs to 16 residues. V dropped 0 bases and J dropped 7; count of bases not matched to a gene: 9. CDR3 residues: CASSLDLAVPNGELFF. The DNA for the CDR3 is TGCGCCAGCAGCTTGGACCTAGCGGTACCTAACGGGGAGCTGTTTTTT.

As to this clonotype: This clone may be a read error of a much larger clone one base away. The chain joins TRBV27 to TRBJ2-7; D is tentatively TRBD1 or TRBD2 (5 bases each). CDR1 and CDR2 (germline): MNHEY, SMNVEV (reference sequence). The V end lost 4 bases, the J end lost 5 bases, and 12 bases lay between the germline ends. The CDR3 contains 13 residues. CDR3 nucleotide sequence: TGTGCCAGCAGTTCACGAGGGGACCACGAGCAGTACTTC. Translation gives CASSSRGDHEQYF.

This clonotype was seen ten or more times. V gene TRBV28 combines with J gene TRBJ2-1, with D perhaps TRBD2 (5 bases). The germline CDR1 and CDR2 sequences are MDHEN and SYDVKM. This CDR3 region has 12 residues. Trimming took off 10 bases at V and 6 bases at J, with 13 bases between the two ends. The CDR3 nucleotides read TGTGCCATCGGAGGTGGAGTCAATGAGCAGTTCTTC. Protein product: CAIGGGVNEQFF. Complete variable domain (other parts from reference TRBV28 and TRBJ2-1): DVKVTQSSRYLVKRTGEKVFLECVQDMDHENMFWYRQDPGLGLRLIYFSYDVKMKEKGDIPEGYSVSREKKERFSLILESASTNQTSMYLCAIGGGVNEQFFGPGTRLTVL.

This clonotype appeared many times. The chain employs TRBV28 and TRBJ2-5; 11 bases match TRBD1. CDR1 and CDR2 from the germline V gene are MDHEN and SYDVKM. V was pared by 2 bases and J by 0 bases, with 11 bases of the junction left unmatched. The CDR3 is made up of 19 amino acids. The chain's CDR3 is CASSLLGQGELPYQETQYF. Here the CDR3 DNA reads TGTGCCAGCAGTTTACTGGGACAGGGGGAGCTTCCGTACCAAGAGACCCAGTACTTC.

The genes are TRBV20-1 and TRBJ2-5, with TRBD2 matching 12 bases. Germline CDR1 and CDR2: DFQATT and SNEGSKA (reference sequence). V trimming: 2 bases; J trimming: 1 base; junction bases outside the gene matches: 11. The CDR3 is 18 residues long. The CDR3 sequence: CSARIVTGLAGPQETQYF. The CDR3 DNA sequence: TGCAGTGCTAGAATTGTTACTGGACTAGCGGGACCCCAAGAGACCCAGTACTTC.

The chain has TRBV11-3 and TRBJ1-2, with TRBD1 matching 9 bases. From germline, CDR1 is SGHNT and CDR2 YENEEA. CDR3 length: 14 residues. The junction had 5 bases not matched to a gene; V was cut back by 5 bases and J by 4 bases. The DNA for the CDR3 is TGTGCCAGCAGCCCACCGGGACAGGGCTATGGCTACACCTTC. Protein sequence: CASSPPGQGYGYTF.

The CDR3 coding sequence is TGTGCCAGCAGCGGTAGGGCTAGCGGGAGGGCCGAGAAGTTCTTC. Its translation: CASSGRASGRAEKFF. This chain joins TRBV9 and TRBJ2-1; TRBD2 matches 12 bases. J gave up 14 bases and V 3 bases, and 12 bases lay outside the gene matches. Germline CDR1 SGDLS, CDR2 YYNGEE. CDR3 size: 15 residues. Using reference TRBV9 and TRBJ2-1 for the parts outside the CDR3, the full variable domain is DSGVTQTPKHLITATGQRVTLRCSPRSGDLSVYWYQQSLDQGLQFLIQYYNGEERAKGNILERFSAQQFPDLHSELNLSSLELGDSALYFCASSGRASGRAEKFFGPGTRLTVL.

This clonotype was seen more than once but under ten times. V is TRBV18 and J is TRBJ1-5; D is uncertain. Germline assignment: CDR1 KGHSH and CDR2 LQKENI. CDR3 length: 13 residues. Between the trimmed V and J ends, which lost 3 bases and 5 bases, there was a span of 8 bases. For the CDR3, the DNA is TGTGCCAGCTCACCGAGGGTTGATCAGCCCCAGCATTTT. Amino acids: CASSPRVDQPQHF.